This T cell receptor (beta chain) emerged from a study of identical twins listed by TCRdb under 2016. Regarding the research as a whole: TCR alpha and beta repertoires from monozygotic twins, unrelated adults of various ages and cord blood were deep-sequenced to test whether fetal clonotypes persist. Replicate twin experiments were performed at different times using different library preparation protocols to rule out contamination. Study-level results and caveats: Fewer insertions were carried by abundant cord blood beta clonotypes, a similar but weaker trend appeared in young adult naive repertoires, and no such trend appeared in memory repertoires. Zero-insertion analyses could be partly confounded by invariant T cells such as MAIT and iNKT, though diverse VJ usage argued against such confounding for most clonotypes. Because the same donors could not be followed over many years, the conclusions depended on cross-sectional statistical analysis. Compared with coincidental sharing between unrelated individuals, out-of-frame TCR alpha sequences shared between twins had an excess of sequences with low generation probability. In monozygotic twins, recombination models systematically underestimated out-of-frame TCR alpha sharing, but the models matched the sharing seen between unrelated individuals. In beta out-of-frame sequences, excess twin sharing was weaker, because having fewer shared sequences lowered the signal-to-noise ratio.

Every donor in the study was a healthy Caucasian. The researchers also sequenced three unrelated adults who were not twins: a male aged 18 to 29, a male aged 50 to 60, and a female aged 50 to 60. Using Miltenyi CD45RO+ enrichment and human naive T-cell isolation kits, memory (CD45RO+) and naive T cells were isolated from PBMC. The V end loses 6 bases and the J end loses 1 base, and a stretch of 9 bases separates them. The CDR3 numbers 13 residues from cysteine through phenylalanine. Kept here is only the CDR3 DNA, which spans 39 bases and is read in frame from base 1. Sequences ENHRY (CDR1) and SYGVKD (CDR2) are obtained from the germline V gene. As regards this clonotype: The antigen it binds to is not known. Nothing much larger sits one base from this clone, and base qualities are not available.

Libraries were prepared through 5' RACE. The instrument given in TCRdb is Illumina HiSeq 2000. A universal primer binding site was introduced by template switching, and a unique molecular identifier was present in the final cDNA, enabling accurate counting of TCR cDNA molecules. Specific primers in the conserved constant-segment region were used to synthesize first-strand cDNA for TCR alpha and beta chains. To control for contamination, every cDNA library was double barcoded, receiving both a SMART-Mk sample barcode and Illumina barcodes. TruSeq adapter sequences and Illumina sample barcodes were added in two successive PCR steps. The TCR alpha and beta cDNA libraries were sequenced on the Illumina HiSeq platform using custom primers. From the authors' description of their analysis: Unique molecular identifiers were extracted from raw reads with MiGEC, and CDR3 positions were determined with MiXCR. For each individual, recombination models were inferred using an EM algorithm with the repgenHMM and IGoR tools. The tcR package in R was used for shared clonotype analysis, with sharing normalized by the product of cloneset sizes. Out-of-frame nonproductive sequences were analyzed to study raw recombination free of thymic and clonal selection effects. TCRdb trimmed the raw reads at Q25, called clones with MiXCR and kept productive beta chains. Records with the same CDR3 protein are collapsed into one entry carrying the most frequent genes and DNA. None of the V and J calls come from the authors' own analysis; TCRdb made them. The sample includes 350,000 to 450,000 distinct CDR3 sequences, with about 18% observed a single time. Of the sample, around 12% is held by the ten largest clones.

This receptor was taken from a man aged 45-65 years in good health. Recombination linked TRBV10-3 to TRBJ2-5; possibly the D gene is TRBD2, per 5 matching bases. Source material: naive T cells sorted from blood. The cell subset or site label corresponds to: cells isolated with a human naive T-cell isolation kit. The CDR3 protein sequence reads: CAISLSGQETQYF. The nucleotides are TGTGCCATCAGCCTAAGCGGCCAAGAGACCCAGTACTTC.